The 24 T cell receptor beta chains presented below share a single source sample, sequenced in a study of blood T cells in healthy people across ages. Combining a sample-barcoded 5' primer with a J-beta primer mix, a second PCR ran for about 6 to 11 cycles. TCRdb passed the 5' RACE reads through MiXCR, listing each CDR3 protein once. Here the sample spans 630,000 or so distinct CDR3 sequences, approximately 30% being singletons. The sequenced sample was blood. These receptors were taken from an elderly woman in good health.

This clonotype was observed a handful of times. The gene calls are TRBV6-5 and TRBJ1-4; D is ambiguous. The CDR3 loop spans 15 amino acids. CDR1 is MNHEY and CDR2 is SVGAGI in the germline V gene. V was pared by 0 bases and J by 5 bases, with 10 bases between. The DNA for the CDR3 is TGTGCCAGCAGTTACTCGGGAAAGAGGAATGAAAAACTGTTTTTT. This sequence encodes CASSYSGKRNEKLFF.

The chain recombines TRBV5-1 with TRBJ1-4; D is unclear. The germline CDR1 and CDR2 sequences are SGHRS and YFSETQ. This CDR3 contains 14 residues. V lost 0 bases and J 3 bases, leaving 6 bases between the germline ends. The CDR3 DNA reads TGCGCCAGCAGCTTGGGGGTCTCTAATGAAAAACTGTTTTTT. It specifies CASSLGVSNEKLFF.

At least ten counts were recorded for this clonotype. This rearrangement joins TRBV7-3 to TRBJ1-1; D may be TRBD1 (6 bases). The CDR3 is 18 residues long. The V end lost 5 bases, the J end lost 6 bases, and 28 bases lay between the germline ends. Germline CDR1 SGHTA, CDR2 FQGTGA. Written as DNA, the CDR3 is TGTGCCAGCAGCCCCCTTAATTGGGACAAGCCAAGGTGCCCTGAAGCTTTCTTT. It is translated as CASSPLNWDKPRCPEAFF.

In this sample, this clonotype turned up many times. The genes are TRBV10-3 and TRBJ2-3; unclear D gene. The V gene's germline CDR1 is ENHRY and CDR2 SYGVKD. V dropped 5 bases and J dropped 6 bases, with 6 bases sitting between them. This CDR3 has 11 residues. CDR3 loop: CAISLSDTQYF. The CDR3 DNA reads TGTGCCATCAGTTTATCGGATACGCAGTATTTT.

A word on this clonotype: A much larger clone differs by one base, so this may be a read error. The chain uses TRBV12-3 or TRBV12-4 and TRBJ1-4; 8 bases are shared with TRBD1. This CDR3 is built from 14 residues. V trimming: 8 bases; J trimming: 8 bases; junction bases outside the gene matches: 10. The CDR3 region is CASGDRTGREKLFF. CDR3 nucleotide sequence: TGTGCCAGCGGCGATAGGACAGGGCGGGAAAAACTGTTTTTT.

With regard to this clonotype: The junction shows a germline mismatch at one end, possibly a read error. The chain recombines TRBV5-1 with TRBJ1-1; 7 bases agree with TRBD1. Germline CDR1 reads SGHRS; CDR2 reads YFSETQ. This CDR3 contains 19 residues. In nucleotides, the CDR3 is TGCGCCAGCGGCTTCAGAACCAGAGCTACCGGGACAGTGGGCACTGAAGCTTTCTTT. As protein: CASGFRTRATGTVGTEAFF.

This clonotype was observed many times. This chain connects TRBV7-9 to TRBJ2-5; the D call may be TRBD1 or TRBD2 (6 bases each). V lost 0 bases and J 11 bases, leaving 19 bases between the germline ends. CDR1 is SEHNR, CDR2 FQNEAQ, per germline (reference sequence). The CDR3 covers 15 residues. CDR3: CASSLAGTTTGEQYF. In nucleotides, the CDR3 is TGTGCCAGCAGCTTAGCCGGGACAACTACGGGGGAGCAGTACTTC.

This clonotype turned up a few times. V is TRBV5-6 and J is TRBJ1-5, with D possibly TRBD1 on 6 matching bases. The CDR3 runs 16 residues. Germline V lookup: CDR1 SGHDT, CDR2 YYEEEE. Trimming took off 3 bases at V and 5 bases at J, with 18 bases between the two ends. The CDR3 reads CASSSQMDSFDQPQHF. CDR3 in DNA: TGTGCCAGCAGCTCACAGATGGACAGTTTTGATCAGCCCCAGCATTTT.

The chain combines TRBV4-1 with TRBJ1-3; no clear D gene. The V end lost 0 bases, the J end lost 1 base, and 7 bases lay between the germline ends. This CDR3 is 15 amino acids long. Germline assignment: CDR1 MGHRA and CDR2 YSYEKL. The CDR3 DNA follows: TGCGCCAGCAGCCAAGAATTAGGGTCTGGAAACACCATATATTTT. It translates to CASSQELGSGNTIYF.

This clonotype was detected many times. The rearrangement links TRBV6-5 to TRBJ1-2; 10 bases line up with TRBD1. Trimming cost V 4 bases and J 4 bases; bases outside gene matches: 9. The CDR3 has 16 residues. Germline V lookup: CDR1 MNHEY, CDR2 SVGAGI. This CDR3 reads CASSSAWGQGPYGYTF. The CDR3 bases are TGTGCCAGCAGTTCCGCTTGGGGACAGGGGCCCTATGGCTACACCTTC.

This clonotype has ten or more counts. The genes are TRBV27 and TRBJ1-2; D may be TRBD1 (6 bases). Germline lookup yields CDR1 MNHEY and CDR2 SMNVEV (reference sequence). The CDR3 runs 16 residues. Trimming stripped 1 base from V and 0 bases from J, with 12 bases between. The CDR3 is CASSLFMGATNYGYTF. In DNA, the CDR3 is TGTGCCAGCAGTTTATTCATGGGGGCAACTAACTATGGCTACACCTTC.

The chain recombines TRBV5-1 with TRBJ1-1, with D hard to call. V shed 0 bases and J shed 1 base, with 13 bases lying between them. CDR3 length: 16 amino acids. CDR1 and CDR2 from the germline V gene are SGHRS and YFSETQ. The CDR3 region is CASSLGRGTGNTEAFF. The CDR3 nucleotides are TGCGCCAGCAGCTTGGGGCGGGGTACTGGGAACACTGAAGCTTTCTTT.

This clonotype has more than one count but fewer than ten. The chain joins TRBV7-6 to TRBJ1-5; 7 nucleotides match TRBD1. Germline lookup yields CDR1 SGHVS and CDR2 FNYEAQ. The CDR3 loop spans 15 amino acids. Trimming took 1 base from V and 3 from J; bases not matched to a gene: 3. The CDR3 region has the DNA TGTGCCAGCAGCTTAGAGACAGGGTTCAATCAGCCCCAGCATTTT. Residues: CASSLETGFNQPQHF.

CDR3 protein: CSASKPDSNTGELFF. For the CDR3, the DNA is TGCAGTGCTAGTAAGCCAGATTCGAACACCGGGGAGCTGTTTTTT. The chain has TRBV20-1 and TRBJ2-2; D unclear. The CDR3 spans 15 residues. The germline V and J ends were trimmed by 3 bases and 0 bases, with 11 bases remaining between them. CDR1 and CDR2 from the germline V gene are DFQATT and SNEGSKA (reference sequence).

This clonotype was recorded many times. The gene calls are TRBV5-1 and TRBJ2-3; D gene uncertain. V was pared by 0 bases and J by 0 bases, with 5 bases between. This CDR3 has 14 residues. Germline V gene sequence: CDR1 SGHRS, CDR2 YFSETQ. DNA of the CDR3: TGCGCCAGCAGCTTGGCTGACAGCACAGATACGCAGTATTTT. Its translation: CASSLADSTDTQYF.

This clonotype was picked up a small number of times. CDR3 bases: TGTGCCAGCAGCCTGGGGGGTTTGAGTGAGCAGTACTTC. As protein: CASSLGGLSEQYF. The V gene is TRBV7-7, the J gene TRBJ2-5; TRBD2 might be the D (6 bases). The CDR3 sequence is 13 residues long. V lost 5 bases and J 11 bases, leaving 18 bases between the germline ends. Germline CDR1 and CDR2: SSHAT and FNYEAQ (reference sequence). The full variable domain, rest sourced from reference TRBV7-7 and TRBJ2-5, is GAGVSQSPRYKVTKRGQDVTLRCDPISSHATLYWYQQALGQGPEFLTYFNYEAQPDKSGLPSDRFSAERPEGSISTLTIQRTEQRDSAMYRCASSLGGLSEQYFGPGTRLLVL.

This chain links TRBV6-6 with TRBJ1-6; the match to TRBD1 covers 7 bases. CDR3 size: 15 residues. The germline V gene has CDR1 MNHNY and CDR2 SVGAGI (reference sequence). The ends lost 0 bases at V and 8 bases at J; junction bases unmatched: 4. This CDR3 reads CASSYSRDSYSPLHF. CDR3 bases: TGTGCCAGCAGTTACTCGAGGGACAGTTATTCACCCCTCCACTTT.

The chain combines TRBV20-1 with TRBJ1-3, with D possibly TRBD1 on 6 matching bases. Trimming stripped 0 bases from V and 4 bases from J, with 19 bases between. CDR1 and CDR2 (germline): DFQATT, SNEGSKA (reference sequence). The CDR3 has 17 residues. CDR3 nucleotides: TGCAGTGCTAGAGATAGTTCAGGGGCCCGTGCCGGAAACACCATATATTTT. It codes for CSARDSSGARAGNTIYF.

This chain joins TRBV12-3 or TRBV12-4 and TRBJ2-5; tentatively, D is TRBD1 (6 bases). This CDR3 spans 16 amino acids. Trimming removed 3 bases from V and 5 bases from J, with 19 bases in between. The CDR3 loop reads CASSFSSQGFAETQYF. The CDR3 DNA is TGTGCCAGCAGTTTTAGTTCGCAGGGGTTCGCGGAGACCCAGTACTTC.

With regard to this clonotype: This may come from a read error, since a much larger clone is one base off. This chain connects TRBV11-1 to TRBJ2-5, with D perhaps given as TRBD1 or TRBD2 (5 bases each). Germline CDR1 SGHAT, CDR2 FQDESV (reference sequence). The CDR3 is 14 residues long. CDR3 DNA: TGTGCCGGCAGCTCCTCGGGGCGACAAGAGACCCAGTACTTC. Protein sequence: CAGSSSGRQETQYF.

This clonotype has more than one count but fewer than ten. A much larger clone lies one base from this, so it may be a read error. The J gene is TRBJ1-5, the V gene TRBV6-1, with TRBD1 identical over 8 bases. Germline trimming cut 6 bases from V and 3 bases from J; bases unmatched to any gene: 1. The germline gives CDR1 MNHNS, CDR2 SASEGT. This CDR3 comprises 13 residues. The CDR3 spells CASRTGVNQPQHF. Here the CDR3 DNA reads TGTGCCAGCAGGACAGGGGTCAATCAGCCCCAGCATTTT.

This clonotype was seen at least ten times. The V gene is TRBV27, the J gene TRBJ1-2, with a weak D call TRBD1 (5 bases). Germline-derived CDR1 and CDR2 are MNHEY and SMNVEV (reference sequence). Trimming removed 5 bases from V and 2 bases from J, with 18 bases in between. This CDR3 region has 16 residues. The CDR3 DNA reads TGTGCCAGCAGTCTGCGGGGGGGGGAAAGAAACTATGGCTACACCTTC. Protein sequence: CASSLRGGERNYGYTF.

This clonotype was seen repeatedly, ten times or more. The chain couples TRBV14 to TRBJ2-1; 10 positions match TRBD1. V lost 3 bases to trimming and J lost 8 bases; unmatched junction nucleotides: 7. Looked up from germline, CDR1 is SGHDN and CDR2 is FVKESK. The CDR3 runs to 15 residues. CDR3 protein: CASSHDRGRFDEQFF. The CDR3 nucleotides are TGTGCCAGCAGCCATGACAGGGGGCGCTTCGATGAGCAGTTCTTC.

This clonotype was seen many times. A much larger clone lies one base from this, so it may be a read error. The chain has TRBV7-6 and TRBJ2-5; 8 positions match TRBD2. Germline lookup yields CDR1 SGHVS and CDR2 FNYEAQ. The V segment lost 1 base and the J segment 11 bases; nucleotides outside the gene matches: 12. The CDR3 has 15 residues. The CDR3 DNA follows: TGTGCCAGCAGCTTAGGGGGCGGGGGGTACAATGAGCAGTACTTC. Its protein product is CASSLGGGGYNEQYF.